These 23 T cell receptor beta chains were all obtained from the same sample, sequenced in a study of blood T cell repertoires in COVID-19. Measured with immunoSEQ multiplex PCR; TCRdb has only the in-frame clones, and not every one. The sample carries approximately 120,000 clones, less than 85% recorded once. The sample was peripheral blood. The receptors shown here come from a human donor in a cohort sampled during active or convalescent COVID-19.

This clone was observed a few times. The chain combines TRBV27 with TRBJ2-6, with 7 bases that match TRBD2. Germline assignment: CDR1 MNHEY and CDR2 SMNVEV (reference sequence). Unmatched junction bases numbered 18, after V lost 4 bases and J lost 0 bases. This CDR3 comprises 21 residues. The chain's CDR3 is CASSSPQTSSNANSGANVLTF. The CDR3 DNA sequence: TGTGCCAGCAGTTCTCCACAGACTAGCAGCAATGCCAACTCTGGGGCCAACGTCCTGACTTTC.

This clone occurred a few times. This rearrangement joins TRBV28 to TRBJ2-4, with TRBD2 matching 10 bases. This CDR3 contains 21 residues. Per the germline V gene, CDR1 is MDHEN and CDR2 is SYDVKM. J was trimmed by 0 bases and V by 6 bases; bases with no gene match: 20. The CDR3 here is CASSPLAGAWPEPKAKNIQYF. In nucleotides, the CDR3 is TGTGCCAGCAGCCCTCTAGCGGGAGCCTGGCCCGAACCTAAAGCCAAAAACATTCAGTACTTC.

The V call is TRBV11-2, the J call TRBJ2-2; D perhaps matches TRBD1 (6 bases). The CDR3 has 15 residues. Germline CDR1 is SGHAT and CDR2 is FQNNGV. Between the trimmed V and J ends, which lost 4 bases and 5 bases, there was a span of 14 bases. The chain's CDR3 is CASSSSGGGTGELFF. CDR3 coding DNA: TGTGCCAGCAGCTCTTCTGGGGGCGGGACCGGGGAGCTGTTTTTT.

The J gene is TRBJ2-1, the V gene TRBV18, with unresolved D. The CDR3 has 12 residues. Between the trimmed V and J ends, which lost 2 bases and 7 bases, there was a span of 6 bases. The germline gives CDR1 KGHSH, CDR2 LQKENI. The CDR3 coding sequence is TGTGCCAGCTCACCAAAACAGAATGAGCAGTTCTTC. Translated, it gives CASSPKQNEQFF.

The gene calls are TRBV6-6 and TRBJ1-1; D ambiguous. The CDR3 consists of 12 residues. Per germline, CDR1 MNHNY and CDR2 SVGAGI (reference sequence). Trimming stripped 5 bases from V and 2 bases from J, with 6 bases between. The CDR3 protein is CASSTENTEAFF. The CDR3 bases are TGTGCCAGCAGTACAGAAAACACTGAAGCTTTCTTT.

The J gene is TRBJ1-5, the V gene TRBV6-1; D is perhaps TRBD1 (6 bases). V lost 5 bases, J lost 0 bases, and 11 bases lay in between. The CDR3 runs to 15 residues. Per germline, CDR1 MNHNS and CDR2 SASEGT. CDR3 nucleotides: TGTGCCAGCAGTATAAGGGGGAATAGCAATCAGCCCCAGCATTTT. This gives the protein CASSIRGNSNQPQHF.

This rearrangement joins TRBV6-5 to TRBJ2-7, with TRBD2 as a possible D gene (5 bases). The V and J ends lost 6 bases and 2 bases respectively, with 14 bases between them. The CDR3 consists of 14 residues. Per germline, CDR1 MNHEY and CDR2 SVGAGI. The CDR3 region has the DNA TGTGCCAGCAGGCCCGAACGGACTGCCTACGAGCAGTACTTC. Translating gives CASRPERTAYEQYF.

The genes are TRBV4-3 and TRBJ2-7; 13 bases are a match to TRBD2. Trimming at V came to 5 bases and at J to 4 bases, leaving 20 bases not matched to a gene. The germline CDR1 and CDR2 sequences are LGHNA and YSLEER. CDR3 length equals 20 residues. The CDR3 DNA follows: TGCGCCAGCAGCTTCCGCCATCCTTTTTCGGGACTAGCGGGGAAATACGAGCAGTACTTC. Translating gives CASSFRHPFSGLAGKYEQYF.

This clone was found a few times. The rearrangement uses TRBV5-1 and TRBJ1-1; 8 nucleotides agree with TRBD1. The germline V gene has CDR1 SGHRS and CDR2 YFSETQ. After removal of 3 bases from V and 4 bases from J, the junction contained 5 bases not matched to a gene. The CDR3 is 14 amino acids. The CDR3 protein is CASSSGQGGTEAFF. The CDR3 DNA is TGCGCCAGCAGCTCTGGACAGGGAGGCACTGAAGCTTTCTTT.

This clone was seen a few times. The genes are TRBV5-1 and TRBJ2-7, with a possible D match to TRBD2 (5 bases). The germline V gene encodes CDR1 SGHRS and CDR2 YFSETQ. The CDR3 extends over 14 amino acids. Trimming cost V 0 bases and J 4 bases, with 11 bases left between them. The CDR3 DNA reads as TGCGCCAGCAGCTTGGGGGTCCCGGGGTACGAGCAGTACTTC. Translating gives CASSLGVPGYEQYF.

This chain uses TRBV6-5 with TRBJ2-7; D remains unclear. Deletions cut 10 bases from V and 6 bases from J, with 22 bases between. The CDR3 spans 14 residues. Per germline, CDR1 MNHEY and CDR2 SVGAGI. Written as DNA, the CDR3 is TGTGCCACCCCCACCGGAAAAGCATCAGGCGAGCAGTACTTC. It translates to CATPTGKASGEQYF.

This clone turned up a few times. The gene calls are TRBV11-2 and TRBJ2-1; D not resolved. The V gene's germline CDR1 is SGHAT and CDR2 FQNNGV. This CDR3 is 12 amino acids long. V gave up 5 bases and J gave up 6 bases, with 8 bases separating them. In DNA form, the CDR3 reads TGTGCCAGCAGCCGTTTCTCCAATGAGCAGTTCTTC. Translated, it gives CASSRFSNEQFF.

The gene calls are TRBV4-3 and TRBJ2-7; D is uncertain. The V and J ends lost 0 bases and 5 bases respectively, with 23 bases between them. The CDR3 totals 18 residues. Germline CDR1 reads LGHNA; CDR2 reads YSLEER. DNA of the CDR3: TGCGCCAGCAGCCAAGATTATATGGTCTTAAGATTTTCGGACGAGCAGTACTTC. Translating gives CASSQDYMVLRFSDEQYF.

The chain links TRBV4-3 to TRBJ1-4; 10 nucleotides agree with TRBD1. With 3 bases clipped from V and 8 bases from J, the junction kept 9 bases outside the gene matches. Germline CDR1 is LGHNA and CDR2 is YSLEER. This CDR3 is built from 16 residues. This CDR3 is CASSQVTGTGDEKLFF. CDR3 coding DNA: TGCGCCAGCAGCCAGGTGACCGGGACAGGGGACGAAAAACTGTTTTTT.

This clone was counted a few times. This sequence joins TRBV29-1 and TRBJ2-7; D is unclear. Germline assignment: CDR1 SQVTM and CDR2 ANQGSEA. This CDR3 has 14 residues. Between the trimmed V and J ends, which lost 4 bases and 6 bases, there was a span of 19 bases. CDR3 DNA sequence: TGCAGCGTTGGGCATCCCCTTTGGCGGAGCGAGCAGTACTTC. Translating gives CSVGHPLWRSEQYF.

The chain links TRBV5-6 to TRBJ1-1; weak D call: TRBD1 (6 bases). Germline V gene data show CDR1 as SGHDT and CDR2 as YYEEEE. The length of the CDR3 is 13 residues. The germline V and J ends were trimmed by 4 bases and 5 bases, with 12 bases remaining between them. In DNA, the CDR3 is TGTGCCAGCAGCCTTAGCCAGGGGACTGAAGCTTTCTTT. Translating it yields CASSLSQGTEAFF.

This chain uses TRBV5-6 with TRBJ2-7, with TRBD1 as a possible D gene (5 bases). Germline CDR1 is SGHDT and CDR2 is YYEEEE. The CDR3 sequence is 17 residues long. V shed 4 bases and J shed 3 bases, with 23 bases lying between them. This chain's CDR3 is CASSTSGKGQVGYEQYF. CDR3 sequence (DNA): TGTGCCAGCAGCACGTCAGGGAAGGGGCAAGTCGGCTACGAGCAGTACTTC.

This rearrangement joins TRBV12-5 to TRBJ1-2; D gene unclear. The ends were cut back, 0 bases at V and 12 bases at J, with 14 bases in the middle. This CDR3 is built from 13 residues. Germline CDR1 reads LGHNT; CDR2 reads FRNRAP. The CDR3, as DNA: TGTGCTAGTGGTTTGGTAGTAGGGAGGAGGAACACCTTC. Translating it yields CASGLVVGRRNTF.

The chain uses TRBV27 and TRBJ2-3; the D gene is possibly TRBD2 (5 bases). Trimming cost V 6 bases and J 4 bases, with 29 bases left between them. The V gene's germline CDR1 is MNHEY and CDR2 SMNVEV (reference sequence). The CDR3 extends over 19 amino acids. In DNA form, the CDR3 reads TGTGCCAGCAGCCACTACCCTCCCTTGGCCAGGCCGCGGGCAGATACGCAGTATTTT. Residues: CASSHYPPLARPRADTQYF.

At least ten counts were recorded for this clone. This chain uses TRBV10-3 with TRBJ1-1; D not certain. The length of the CDR3 is 11 residues. V lost 11 bases and J lost 7, with 14 bases in between. In germline, CDR1 is ENHRY, CDR2 SYGVKD. The CDR3: CASGEGLEAFF. CDR3 DNA: TGTGCCTCCGGAGAGGGCCTTGAAGCTTTCTTT.

V and J are TRBV7-2 and TRBJ2-5; 9 bases match TRBD2. The CDR3 is made up of 16 amino acids. Germline V gene data show CDR1 as SGHTA and CDR2 as FQGNSA. The V and J ends lost 5 bases and 4 bases, in that order; junction bases with no gene match: 11. CDR3 protein: CASSVNPSGVGETQYF. CDR3 nucleotides: TGTGCCAGCAGCGTAAACCCTAGCGGGGTGGGAGAGACCCAGTACTTC. Together with reference TRBV7-2 and TRBJ2-5, the CDR3 gives the full variable domain: GAGVSQSPSNKVTEKGKDVELRCDPISGHTALYWYRQSLGQGLEFLIYFQGNSAPDKSGLPSDRFSAERTGGSVSTLTIQRTQQEDSAVYLCASSVNPSGVGETQYFGPGTRLLVL.

The chain employs TRBV7-2 and TRBJ2-1; 11 nucleotides line up with TRBD1. This CDR3 is built from 15 residues. Trimming at V came to 2 bases and at J to 8 bases, leaving 5 bases not matched to a gene. The V gene's germline CDR1 is SGHTA and CDR2 FQGNSA. The CDR3 DNA reads TGTGCCAGCAGCTTAAGGACAGGGGGCGGTGATGAGCAGTTCTTC. This sequence encodes CASSLRTGGGDEQFF. Complete variable domain (other parts from reference TRBV7-2 and TRBJ2-1): GAGVSQSPSNKVTEKGKDVELRCDPISGHTALYWYRQSLGQGLEFLIYFQGNSAPDKSGLPSDRFSAERTGGSVSTLTIQRTQQEDSAVYLCASSLRTGGGDEQFFGPGTRLTVL.

V and J are TRBV28 and TRBJ1-1, with D perhaps TRBD1 (5 bases). This CDR3 spans 13 amino acids. The V gene's germline CDR1 is MDHEN and CDR2 SYDVKM. Trimming removed 3 bases at V and 6 bases at J, with 11 bases between. The CDR3 DNA sequence: TGTGCCAGCAGTTTCCACGACAGCCCTGAAGCTTTCTTT. Amino acid sequence: CASSFHDSPEAFF.